This T cell receptor (beta chain) stems from a study of radiation and T cells in renal cell carcinoma. In the case of this clone: Antigen unknown.

Study findings and constraints: Without pretreatment biopsies, baseline tumor clonotype presence was undetermined.

Generated by immunoSEQ multiplex PCR, the TCRdb table keeps only in-frame clones and is missing some. The data contain tens of thousands of clones, 80% of them singletons. The CDR3 runs to 8 residues. CDR1 and CDR2 (germline): MNHEY, SVGAGI. Specified time point: baseline pretreatment blood. Treatment denoted: 15 Gy SBRT to primary tumor, nephrectomy 4 weeks later. Serial blood draws occurred at baseline and 2 and 4 weeks post-SBRT. The receptor was isolated from a man in his 60s with renal cell carcinoma. The specimen was blood, collected from a patient whose treatment included radiotherapy and nephrectomy. The chain links TRBV6-5 to TRBJ2-1, with D tentatively TRBD1 or TRBD2 (5 bases each). The CDR3 region has the DNA TGTGGGGGGTACGCGCAGTTCTTC. Amino acid sequence: CGGYAQFF.